The sequence of this T cell receptor beta chain was determined in a study of T cell changes during pregnancy in multiple sclerosis. Only in-frame clones appear in the TCRdb table, and some are missing; sequencing was by immunoSEQ multiplex PCR. This sample carries tens of thousands of clones, around 91% of them seen once, and the ten largest clones take more than 2%. The source material was peripheral blood, sampled in the second trimester of pregnancy. The sequence was obtained from a female donor in good health, enrolled as a control in a pregnancy study.

The CDR3 region has the DNA TGTGCCACCGGACTAGCGGGAGGGTACAATGAGCAGTTCTTC. This codes for CATGLAGGYNEQFF. This chain links TRBV27 with TRBJ2-1; 15 positions match TRBD2. The V gene end was trimmed by 10 bases and the J gene end by 4 bases; junction bases not matched to a gene: 2. Germline V gene data show CDR1 as MNHEY and CDR2 as SMNVEV (reference sequence). The CDR3 runs to 14 residues.